A selection of T cell receptor beta chains follows, all from one sample in a study of OX40 agonist ivuxolimab in advanced cancers. Assay: immunoSEQ multiplex PCR; the TCRdb copy retains only in-frame clones and omits some. The profile shows around 82,000 clones, around nine tenths of them singletons. The specimen was CD4+ or CD8+ T cells sorted from blood, collected in a trial of the OX40 agonist ivuxolimab. The receptors originated from an adult with an advanced solid tumor such as melanoma, head and neck, liver or kidney cancer. CDR3s include the opening cysteine and the closing phenylalanine or tryptophan. The D gene is left open where the match is weak. Part of the rows lack a size; the others show once, few, many or a class for expanded clones.

D | J | size | V | DNA | CDR3
TRBD1 | TRBJ2-7 | NA | TRBV7-9 | TGTGCCAGCAGCACCCGGGACAGTTCCGAGCAGTACTTC | CASSTRDSSEQYF
TRBD1 | TRBJ2-5 | NA | TRBV18 | TGTGCCAGCTCACTTTCCCCAGGGGGCCAAGAGACCCAGTACTTC | CASSLSPGGQETQYF
TRBD1 | TRBJ2-6 | few | TRBV30 | TGTGCCTGGAGTGTCCCGGGACAGTCTGGGGCCAACGTCCTGACTTTC | CAWSVPGQSGANVLTF
NA | TRBJ1-1 | NA | TRBV14 | TGTGCCAGCACCTCCTCAGTGAACACTGAAGCTTTCTTT | CASTSSVNTEAFF
TRBD2 | TRBJ2-3 | NA | TRBV28 | TGTGCCAGCAGACCACCGGGACTAGCGGGAAGCACAGATACGCAGTATTTT | CASRPPGLAGSTDTQYF
NA | TRBJ2-7 | NA | TRBV5-1 | TGCGCCAGCAGCAGCCCGGGACGGTCCTCCTACGAGCAGTACTTC | CASSSPGRSSYEQYF
NA | TRBJ2-3 | NA | TRBV7-6 | TGTGCCAGCAGCTATCTCGGAAGCACAGATACGCAGTATTTT | CASSYLGSTDTQYF
TRBD2 | TRBJ2-7 | NA | TRBV7-3 | TGTGCCAGAGCCCGAACTAGCGGAAGGAGGGCCTACGAGCAGTACTTC | CARARTSGRRAYEQYF
NA | TRBJ2-7 | NA | TRBV2 | TGTGCCAGAACCCGCCAGTTTGACAGCCGGAGCTCCTACGAGCAGTACTTC | CARTRQFDSRSSYEQYF
NA | TRBJ2-7 | once | TRBV5-1 | TGCGCCAGCAGCTTTGCCCCCAGGGAGCCTCCCGAGCAGTACTTC | CASSFAPREPPEQYF
NA | TRBJ2-1 | NA | TRBV19 | TGTGCCAGTAGTATCAAGCTTAGTATTCCCTACAATGAGCAGTTCTTC | CASSIKLSIPYNEQFF
TRBD1 | TRBJ1-1 | NA | TRBV9 | TGTGCCAGCAGCGCGGTTAGGACAGGGCCTACCGAAGCTTTCTTT | CASSAVRTGPTEAFF
NA | TRBJ2-3 | NA | TRBV30 | TGTGCCTGGAGTGTAGGTGGACAGAACACAGATACGCAGTATTTT | CAWSVGGQNTDTQYF
TRBD1 | TRBJ2-3 | NA | TRBV5-1 | TGCGCCAGCAGCTTGGGAGCTTTCACAGGGGGAGATACGCAGTATTTT | CASSLGAFTGGDTQYF
NA | TRBJ1-1 | NA | TRBV20-1 | TGCAGTGGGGAGAGGGACACTGAAGCTTTCTTT | CSGERDTEAFF
NA | TRBJ1-1 | NA | TRBV9 | TGTGCCAGCAGCGTCGAGGGGAACACTGAAGCTTTCTTT | CASSVEGNTEAFF
TRBD2 | TRBJ2-3 | NA | TRBV7-9 | TGTGCCAGCAGACCTCCGGGCGGGAGTGGCACAGATACGCAGTATTTT | CASRPPGGSGTDTQYF
NA | TRBJ2-7 | NA | TRBV7-2 | TGTGCCAGCAGCTCACGGAACTCCTACGAGCAGTACTTC | CASSSRNSYEQYF
TRBD1 | TRBJ1-2 | NA | TRBV28 | TGTGCCAGCAGTCCCTTGAGGACAGGGAACACGATTAACTATGGCTACACCTTC | CASSPLRTGNTINYGYTF
TRBD2 | TRBJ2-1 | once | TRBV4-1 | TGCGCCAGCAGCCAACGGCCTAGCGGGCAGACCTACAATGAGCAGTTCTTC | CASSQRPSGQTYNEQFF
TRBD2 | TRBJ2-1 | NA | TRBV7-2 | TGTGCCAGTTTACTAGCGGGATACTCCTACAATGAGCAGTTCTTC | CASLLAGYSYNEQFF
NA | TRBJ1-2 | NA | TRBV18 | TGTGCCAGCTCTCCCGGGACGGAAGCTCCAATATCTGGCTACACCTTC | CASSPGTEAPISGYTF
TRBD2 | TRBJ2-1 | NA | TRBV7-7 | TGTGCTAGCAGCTTAGAAGCCGGGACTAGCGGGGTCTCCTACAATGAGCAGTTCTTC | CASSLEAGTSGVSYNEQFF
TRBD1 | TRBJ2-5 | NA | TRBV7-2 | TGTGCCAGCAGCTTAGGTGCGACAGGGGAGACCCAGTACTTC | CASSLGATGETQYF
NA | TRBJ2-1 | once | TRBV25-1 | TGTGCCAGCAGTGAAAAGGTAGGGACGGCAACCTACAATGAGCAGTTCTTC | CASSEKVGTATYNEQFF
TRBD2 | TRBJ2-1 | NA | TRBV7-3 | TGTGCCAGCAGCATAGGGACTACTCCCTACAATGAGCAGTTCTTC | CASSIGTTPYNEQFF
NA | TRBJ2-3 | few | TRBV7-9 | TGTGCCAGCAGCTTATCAACTAGGCCCCTCACAGATACGCAGTATTTT | CASSLSTRPLTDTQYF
TRBD1 | TRBJ2-7 | NA | TRBV10-3 | TGTGCCATCAGAGGACAGGGGGCGGGCGAGCAGTACTTC | CAIRGQGAGEQYF
NA | TRBJ1-2 | few | TRBV7-3 | TGTGCCAGCAGCTTGCGGGGGCAAGGGGGCTACACCTTC | CASSLRGQGGYTF
TRBD1 | TRBJ1-1 | NA | TRBV18 | TGTGCCAGCTCACAAAGAAAGGACAGGGGCTTCACTGAAGCTTTCTTT | CASSQRKDRGFTEAFF
NA | TRBJ1-1 | NA | TRBV6-6 | TGTGCCAGCAGTTACGGAAGACAGGCGGGGGGCACTGAAGCTTTCTTT | CASSYGRQAGGTEAFF
NA | TRBJ2-2 | NA | TRBV12-5 | TGTGCTAGTGGTTTGTCACAGGGGAGGGCCGGGGAGCTGTTTTTT | CASGLSQGRAGELFF
TRBD2 | TRBJ2-3 | NA | TRBV6-1 | TGTGCCAGCAGACCCTCCGGGGGGGATACGCAGTATTTT | CASRPSGGDTQYF
NA | TRBJ2-7 | NA | TRBV18 | TGTGCCAGCTCACCAAACAGGGATTCCTACGAGCAGTACTTC | CASSPNRDSYEQYF
NA | TRBJ1-2 | NA | TRBV9 | TGTGCCAGCAGCCCCGGGGGGGGAAGCTATGGCTACACCTTC | CASSPGGGSYGYTF
NA | TRBJ1-3 | NA | TRBV19 | TGTGCCAGTAGTATGGAACAGGGCACTGGAAACACCATATATTTT | CASSMEQGTGNTIYF
NA | TRBJ2-7 | NA | TRBV6-6 | TGTGCCAGCAGTTACACAATCTTCAACTCCTACGAGCAGTACTTC | CASSYTIFNSYEQYF